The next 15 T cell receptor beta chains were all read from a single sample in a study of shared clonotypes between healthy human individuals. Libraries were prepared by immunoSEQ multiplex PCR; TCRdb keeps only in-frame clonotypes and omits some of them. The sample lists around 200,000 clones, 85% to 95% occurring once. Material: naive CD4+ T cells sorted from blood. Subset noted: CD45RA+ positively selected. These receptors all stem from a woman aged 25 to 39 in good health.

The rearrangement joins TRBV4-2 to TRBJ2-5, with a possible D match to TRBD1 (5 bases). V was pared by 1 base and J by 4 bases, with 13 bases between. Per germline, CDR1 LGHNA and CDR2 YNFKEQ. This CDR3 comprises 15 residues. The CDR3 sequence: CASSQGHLQGETQYF. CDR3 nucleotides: TGTGCCAGCAGCCAAGGACACCTTCAGGGAGAGACCCAGTACTTC.

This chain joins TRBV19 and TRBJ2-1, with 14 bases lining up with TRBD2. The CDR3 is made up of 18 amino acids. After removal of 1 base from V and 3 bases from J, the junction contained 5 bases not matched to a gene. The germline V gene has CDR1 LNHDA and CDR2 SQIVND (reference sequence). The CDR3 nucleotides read TGTGCCAGTAGTATAGGACTAGCGGGAGGGAACAACTACAATGAGCAGTTCTTC. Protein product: CASSIGLAGGNNYNEQFF.

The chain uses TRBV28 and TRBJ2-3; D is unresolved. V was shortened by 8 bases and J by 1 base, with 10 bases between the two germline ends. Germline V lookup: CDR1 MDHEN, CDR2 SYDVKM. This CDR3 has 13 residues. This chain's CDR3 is CASRRQGTDTQYF. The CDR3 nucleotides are TGTGCCAGCCGTCGGCAGGGCACAGATACGCAGTATTTT.

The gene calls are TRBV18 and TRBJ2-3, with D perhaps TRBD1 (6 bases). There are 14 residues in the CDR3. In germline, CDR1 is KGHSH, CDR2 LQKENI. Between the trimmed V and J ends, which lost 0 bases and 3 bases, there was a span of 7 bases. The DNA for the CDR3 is TGTGCCAGCTCACCACCCACAGGGACAGATACGCAGTATTTT. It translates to CASSPPTGTDTQYF.

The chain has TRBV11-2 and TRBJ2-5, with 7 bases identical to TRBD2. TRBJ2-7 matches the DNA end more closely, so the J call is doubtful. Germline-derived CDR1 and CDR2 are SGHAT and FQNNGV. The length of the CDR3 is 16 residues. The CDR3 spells CASSLRSGSRSYEQYF. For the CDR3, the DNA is TGTGCCAGCAGCCTTCGTAGCGGGTCCCGCTCCTACGAGCAGTACTTC.

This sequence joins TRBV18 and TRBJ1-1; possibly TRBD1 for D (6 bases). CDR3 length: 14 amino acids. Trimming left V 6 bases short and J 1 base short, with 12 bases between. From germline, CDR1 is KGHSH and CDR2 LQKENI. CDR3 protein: CASSLLDRNTEAFF. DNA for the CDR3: TGTGCCAGCTCTCTTTTGGACAGGAACACTGAAGCTTTCTTT. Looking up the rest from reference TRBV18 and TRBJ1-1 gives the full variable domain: NAGVMQNPRHLVRRRGQEARLRCSPMKGHSHVYWYRQLPEEGLKFMVYLQKENIIDESGMPKERFSAEFPKEGPSILRIQQVVRGDSAAYFCASSLLDRNTEAFFGQGTRLTVV.

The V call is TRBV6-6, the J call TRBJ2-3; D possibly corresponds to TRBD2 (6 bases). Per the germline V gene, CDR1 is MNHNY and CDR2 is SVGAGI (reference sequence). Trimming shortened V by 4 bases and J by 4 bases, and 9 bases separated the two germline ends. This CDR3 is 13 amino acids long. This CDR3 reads CASSWRGPDTQYF. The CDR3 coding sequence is TGTGCCAGCAGTTGGCGGGGCCCAGATACGCAGTATTTT.

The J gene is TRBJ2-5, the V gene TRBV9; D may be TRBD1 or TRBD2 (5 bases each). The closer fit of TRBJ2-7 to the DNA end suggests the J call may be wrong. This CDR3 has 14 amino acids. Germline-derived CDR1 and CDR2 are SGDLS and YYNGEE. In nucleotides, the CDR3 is TGTGCCAGCAGCGTGGGACGGATCTCCTACGAGCAGTACTTC. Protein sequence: CASSVGRISYEQYF.

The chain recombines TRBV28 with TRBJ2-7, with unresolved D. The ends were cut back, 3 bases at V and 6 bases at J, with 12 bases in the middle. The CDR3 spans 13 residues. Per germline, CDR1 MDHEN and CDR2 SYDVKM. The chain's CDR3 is CASSFPGPFEQYF. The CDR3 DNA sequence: TGTGCCAGCAGTTTTCCTGGCCCTTTCGAGCAGTACTTC.

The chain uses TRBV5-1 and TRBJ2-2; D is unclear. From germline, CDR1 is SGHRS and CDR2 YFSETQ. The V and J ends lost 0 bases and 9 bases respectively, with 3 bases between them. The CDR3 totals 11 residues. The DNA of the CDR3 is TGCGCCAGCAGCTTGGACCGGGAGCTGTTTTTT. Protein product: CASSLDRELFF. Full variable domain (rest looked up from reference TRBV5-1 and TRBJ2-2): KAGVTQTPRYLIKTRGQQVTLSCSPISGHRSVSWYQQTPGQGLQFLFEYFSETQRNKGNFPGRFSGRQFSNSRSEMNVSTLELGDSALYLCASSLDRELFFGEGSRLTVL.

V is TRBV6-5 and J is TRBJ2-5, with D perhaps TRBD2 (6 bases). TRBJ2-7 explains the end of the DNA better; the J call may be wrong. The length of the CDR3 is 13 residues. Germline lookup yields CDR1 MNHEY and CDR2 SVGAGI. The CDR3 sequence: CASNGGVGYEQYF. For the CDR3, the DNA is TGTGCCAGCAACGGGGGAGTAGGCTACGAGCAGTACTTC.

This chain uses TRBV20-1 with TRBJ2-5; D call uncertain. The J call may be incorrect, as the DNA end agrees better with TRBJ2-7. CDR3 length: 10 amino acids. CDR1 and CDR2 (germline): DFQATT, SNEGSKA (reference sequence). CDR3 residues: CSARDYEQYF. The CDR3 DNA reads TGCAGTGCTAGAGACTACGAGCAGTACTTC.

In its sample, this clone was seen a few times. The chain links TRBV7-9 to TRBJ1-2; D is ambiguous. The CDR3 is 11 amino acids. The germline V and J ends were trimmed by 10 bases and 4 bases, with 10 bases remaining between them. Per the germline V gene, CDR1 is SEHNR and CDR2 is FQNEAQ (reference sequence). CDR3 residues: CATETGYGYTF. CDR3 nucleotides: TGTGCCACTGAGACGGGCTATGGCTACACCTTC.

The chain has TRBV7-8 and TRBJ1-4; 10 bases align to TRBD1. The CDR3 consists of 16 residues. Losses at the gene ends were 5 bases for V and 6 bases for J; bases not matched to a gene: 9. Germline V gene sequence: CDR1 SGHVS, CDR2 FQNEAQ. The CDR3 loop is CASSRTRDRGYEKLFF. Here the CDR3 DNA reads TGTGCCAGCAGCCGAACCCGGGACAGGGGATATGAAAAACTGTTTTTT.

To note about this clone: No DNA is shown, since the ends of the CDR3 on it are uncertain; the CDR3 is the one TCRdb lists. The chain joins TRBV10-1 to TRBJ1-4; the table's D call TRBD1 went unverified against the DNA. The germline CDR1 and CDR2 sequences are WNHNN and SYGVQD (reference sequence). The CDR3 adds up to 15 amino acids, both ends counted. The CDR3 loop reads CASSSSGQGVGKLFF.